This TCR beta chain was observed in a study of read filtering for tumor transcriptome and immune sequencing. Study details: Whole-transcriptome libraries were prepared after DNase treatment. Overall study results and limits: Without single-read clonotypes, shared clonotype proportions correlated more between IR-seq and RNA-seq.

From around 0.4 ug of RNA, a library with molecular barcoded alpha/delta and beta/gamma adaptors was made. TCRdb itself ran the reads through MiXCR, one entry per CDR3 protein. The sample contains roughly 60,000 distinct CDR3 sequences, 20% to 25% of which appear only once. This clonotype was recorded many times. Its specificity is not known. The V end lost 3 bases, the J end lost 4 bases, and 13 bases lay between the germline ends. CDR1 is SGHRS, CDR2 YFSETQ, per germline. The length of the CDR3 is 15 residues. The source is a donor at least 40 years old with multiple myeloma. Sequencing was done on a sample of a population of CD138-negative cells sorted from bone marrow. This chain connects TRBV5-1 to TRBJ2-2; perhaps TRBD2 as D (7 bases). Here the CDR3 reads CASSSTRGRTGELFF. CDR3 coding DNA: TGCGCCAGCAGCTCCACGCGGGGGCGCACCGGGGAGCTGTTTTTT.